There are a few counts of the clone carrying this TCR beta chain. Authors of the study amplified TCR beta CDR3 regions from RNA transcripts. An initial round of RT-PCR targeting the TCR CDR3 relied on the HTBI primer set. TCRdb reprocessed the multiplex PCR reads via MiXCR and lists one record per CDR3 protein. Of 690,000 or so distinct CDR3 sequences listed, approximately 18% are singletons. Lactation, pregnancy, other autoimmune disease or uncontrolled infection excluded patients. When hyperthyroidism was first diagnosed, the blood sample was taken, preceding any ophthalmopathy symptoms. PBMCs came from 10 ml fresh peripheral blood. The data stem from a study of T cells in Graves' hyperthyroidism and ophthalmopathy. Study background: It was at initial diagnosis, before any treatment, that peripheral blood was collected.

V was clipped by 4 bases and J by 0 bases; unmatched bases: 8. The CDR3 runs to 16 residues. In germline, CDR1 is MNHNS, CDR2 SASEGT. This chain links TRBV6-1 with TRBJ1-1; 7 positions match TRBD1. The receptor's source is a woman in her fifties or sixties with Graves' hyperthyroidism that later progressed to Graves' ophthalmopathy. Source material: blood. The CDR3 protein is CASSAIWGQLNTEAFF. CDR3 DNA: TGTGCCAGCAGTGCAATTTGGGGACAGCTGAACACTGAAGCTTTCTTT.